The next 20 T cell receptor beta chains were all read from a single sample in a study of persistence of HIV-infected CD4 T cells. The antigens for these receptors are not known. The libraries were made with immunoSEQ version 4 in survey mode. The table came from immunoSEQ multiplex PCR; TCRdb's copy has only in-frame clones and leaves some out. The sample has approximately 6,800 clones, about 79% seen once. Stimulation used 9 to 10 ug/mL lysate from CMV-infected fibroblasts. Responding CD4+ T cells were sorted by upregulation of both CD40 ligand and CD69. The sequences come from CD4+ T cells sorted from PBMCs after roughly 18-hour stimulation, collected from a patient who received antiretroviral therapy. These receptors originate from an adult woman with HIV who was CMV-seropositive.

The rearrangement links TRBV18 to TRBJ1-6, with D maybe TRBD1 (5 bases). The CDR3 totals 14 residues. Germline CDR1 KGHSH, CDR2 LQKENI. V was shortened by 8 bases and J by 10 bases, with 18 bases between the two germline ends. In DNA form, the CDR3 reads TGTGCCAGCACAACTACGGGGCTGAGCTCACCCCTCCACTTT. Translating it yields CASTTTGLSSPLHF.

The chain employs TRBV11-3 and TRBJ2-2; no clear D gene. Germline-derived CDR1 and CDR2 are SGHNT and YENEEA. V was trimmed by 3 bases and J by 6 bases, leaving 11 bases between them. There are 14 residues in the CDR3. CDR3 in amino acids: CASSFWGRAGELFF. The CDR3 nucleotides read TGTGCCAGCAGCTTCTGGGGTAGGGCCGGGGAGCTGTTTTTT. Complete variable domain (other parts from reference TRBV11-3 and TRBJ2-2): EAGVVQSPRYKIIEKKQPVAFWCNPISGHNTLYWYLQNLGQGPELLIRYENEEAVDDSQLPKDRFSAERLKGVDSTLKIQPAELGDSAVYLCASSFWGRAGELFFGEGSRLTVL.

This chain links TRBV5-6 with TRBJ1-1; 9 bases agree with TRBD1. The V gene end was trimmed by 4 bases and the J gene end by 4 bases; junction bases not matched to a gene: 14. Germline V gene sequence: CDR1 SGHDT, CDR2 YYEEEE. CDR3 length equals 17 residues. The CDR3 DNA sequence: TGTGCCAGCAGCCCTATTGGACTACAGGGGGCCGTCACTGAAGCTTTCTTT. Its translation is CASSPIGLQGAVTEAFF.

J is TRBJ2-2 and V is TRBV5-1, with a weak D call TRBD1 (6 bases). The germline CDR1 and CDR2 sequences are SGHRS and YFSETQ. The CDR3 runs to 16 residues. V lost 4 bases and J 6 bases, leaving 19 bases between the germline ends. The CDR3, as DNA: TGCGCCAGCAGCCCACAGGGATACGGAGGATCCGGGGAGCTGTTTTTT. Residues: CASSPQGYGGSGELFF.

The chain joins TRBV25-1 to TRBJ2-5, with 7 bases lining up with TRBD1. CDR1 and CDR2 (germline): MGHDK, SYGVNS. J lost 4 bases, V lost 3 bases, and 11 bases had no gene match. The CDR3 covers 16 residues. Here the CDR3 reads CASSDPGPGQRETQYF. The CDR3 DNA follows: TGTGCCAGCAGTGATCCAGGCCCGGGACAGCGAGAGACCCAGTACTTC.

The gene calls are TRBV7-3 and TRBJ2-6, with unresolved D. Trimming took off 5 bases at V and 0 bases at J, with 11 bases between the two ends. CDR1 and CDR2 (germline): SGHTA, FQGTGA. The CDR3 has 16 residues. The CDR3 here is CASSAQPISGANVLTF. In DNA, the CDR3 is TGTGCCAGCAGCGCCCAGCCCATCTCTGGGGCCAACGTCCTGACTTTC.

The J gene is TRBJ1-2, the V gene TRBV4-3; D is unclear. The germline CDR1 and CDR2 sequences are LGHNA and YSLEER. CDR3 length: 15 residues. Trimming pared 4 bases from V and 5 bases from J, leaving 17 bases between. The CDR3 region is CASSPGPNPDYGYTF. The CDR3 DNA follows: TGCGCCAGCAGCCCGGGCCCGAACCCAGATTATGGCTACACCTTC.

The chain uses TRBV7-6 and TRBJ1-1; TRBD1 agrees at 7 bases. This CDR3 region has 16 residues. The germline gives CDR1 SGHVS, CDR2 FNYEAQ. The V segment lost 0 bases and the J segment 4 bases; nucleotides outside the gene matches: 8. The CDR3 DNA reads TGTGCCAGCAGCTTAGCGCAGGGGGTTCGGAGCACTGAAGCTTTCTTT. Amino acid sequence: CASSLAQGVRSTEAFF.

This clone was seen a single time. The rearrangement links TRBV7-8 to TRBJ1-1; D remains unclear. The CDR3 runs to 12 residues. V lost 5 bases and J 4 bases, leaving 8 bases between the germline ends. In germline, CDR1 is SGHVS, CDR2 FQNEAQ. CDR3 nucleotide sequence: TGTGCCAGCAGCAAAGTGGGCACTGAAGCTTTCTTT. Translating it yields CASSKVGTEAFF.

V usage is TRBV24-1 and J usage is TRBJ1-1, with 8 bases identical to TRBD1. Per the germline V gene, CDR1 is KGHDR and CDR2 is SFDVKD. Trimming at V came to 2 bases and at J to 7 bases, leaving 2 bases not matched to a gene. The CDR3 has 13 amino acids. The CDR3 loop reads CATSDSGGLEAFF. The CDR3 coding sequence is TGTGCCACCAGTGATTCAGGGGGCCTTGAAGCTTTCTTT.

V and J are TRBV11-3 and TRBJ2-1, with D unclear. The CDR3 is 15 amino acids. Germline values: CDR1 SGHNT, CDR2 YENEEA. Trimming took off 5 bases at V and 3 bases at J, with 14 bases between the two ends. The DNA of the CDR3 is TGTGCCAGCAGCCCCGTTGAAGTCGGCTACAATGAGCAGTTCTTC. It encodes CASSPVEVGYNEQFF.

The J gene is TRBJ2-7, the V gene TRBV14; 8 bases line up with TRBD2. The V gene's germline CDR1 is SGHDN and CDR2 FVKESK. V lost 2 bases to trimming and J lost 6 bases; unmatched junction nucleotides: 6. The CDR3 is 14 residues long. The CDR3 bases are TGTGCCAGCAGCCAACTCCCGAGCGGGAGCGAGCAGTACTTC. It yields the protein CASSQLPSGSEQYF.

The chain combines TRBV5-8 with TRBJ1-5; tentative D call: TRBD1 (5 bases). Trimming took 4 bases from V and 2 from J, leaving 13 bases between them. This CDR3 region has 15 residues. Germline V CDR1 and CDR2: SGHTS, YDEGEE. CDR3 DNA sequence: TGTGCCAGCAGCAGGGGACCGACCGGCAATCAGCCCCAGCATTTT. It is translated as CASSRGPTGNQPQHF.

The chain links TRBV28 to TRBJ2-3; D perhaps matches TRBD1 (5 bases). V was cut by 8 bases and J by 2 bases, with 23 bases left in between. This CDR3 is built from 17 residues. Germline V CDR1 and CDR2: MDHEN, SYDVKM. CDR3 sequence (DNA): TGTGCCAGCTCCCAAGGGGCCGCAGCCGCTAACACAGATACGCAGTATTTT. Its translation is CASSQGAAAANTDTQYF. Complete variable domain (other parts from reference TRBV28 and TRBJ2-3): DVKVTQSSRYLVKRTGEKVFLECVQDMDHENMFWYRQDPGLGLRLIYFSYDVKMKEKGDIPEGYSVSREKKERFSLILESASTNQTSMYLCASSQGAAAANTDTQYFGPGTRLTVL.

This chain links TRBV5-6 with TRBJ1-2, with D unclear. This CDR3 spans 12 amino acids. V lost 1 base, J lost 2 bases, and 3 bases lay in between. CDR1 and CDR2 (germline): SGHDT, YYEEEE. The chain's CDR3 is CASSLRNYGYTF. CDR3 nucleotide sequence: TGTGCCAGCAGCTTGAGGAACTATGGCTACACCTTC.

V and J are TRBV15 and TRBJ2-7; D might be TRBD2 (5 bases). There are 13 residues in the CDR3. CDR1 is LNHNV and CDR2 is YYDKDF in the germline V gene (reference sequence). Trimming shortened V by 3 bases and J by 7 bases, and 13 bases separated the two germline ends. Here the CDR3 DNA reads TGTGCCACCAGCAGGGATAGCCCGGGAGAGCAGTACTTC. Protein sequence: CATSRDSPGEQYF.

Relative to its sample, this clone is medium-sized. This sequence joins TRBV11-3 and TRBJ2-2; D gene ambiguous. Germline loops: CDR1 SGHNT, CDR2 YENEEA. There are 17 residues in the CDR3. Trimming took off 1 base at V and 8 bases at J, with 20 bases between the two ends. The CDR3 DNA is TGTGCCAGCAGCTTAGGGACCACGTGGCATAAAGGAGGGGAGCTGTTTTTT. Translated: CASSLGTTWHKGGELFF.

V usage is TRBV2 and J usage is TRBJ2-2; D is ambiguous. V was clipped by 4 bases and J by 4 bases, with 10 bases between them. In germline, CDR1 is SNHLY, CDR2 FYNNEI. The CDR3 covers 14 residues. This chain's CDR3 is CASSGRVRTGELFF. Written as DNA, the CDR3 is TGTGCCAGCAGTGGAAGGGTACGCACCGGGGAGCTGTTTTTT.

The chain uses TRBV10-1 and TRBJ2-7, with D perhaps matching TRBD1 or TRBD2 (5 bases each). Trimming pared 5 bases from V and 3 bases from J, leaving 8 bases between. Germline V gene data show CDR1 as WNHNN and CDR2 as SYGVQD (reference sequence). This CDR3 region has 12 residues. Here the CDR3 DNA reads TGCGCCAGCAGTCGAGGGGACTACGAGCAGTACTTC. Its protein is CASSRGDYEQYF.

The V gene is TRBV5-4, the J gene TRBJ2-5; the D is unclear. The CDR3 sequence is 12 residues long. Per the germline V gene, CDR1 is SGHNT and CDR2 is YYREEE (reference sequence). V shed 2 bases and J shed 1 base, with 3 bases lying between them. The CDR3 sequence is CASSLPQETQYF. Written as DNA, the CDR3 is TGTGCCAGCAGCTTACCCCAAGAGACCCAGTACTTC.